This T cell receptor (beta chain) emerged from a study of T cell responses to AZD1222 COVID-19 vaccine. TCRdb's table, derived via immunoSEQ multiplex PCR, lists solely in-frame clones and lacks some. The repertoire includes some 130,000 clones, 85% to 90% of them detected once, and approximately 20% sits in the top ten. V was shortened by 2 bases and J by 7 bases, with 12 bases between the two germline ends. The CDR3 is 14 residues long. Per the germline V gene, CDR1 is MNHEY and CDR2 is SVGAGI. The TCR comes from an adult in good health. The chain employs TRBV6-5 and TRBJ1-5; no definite D call. The starting material was peripheral blood, obtained on day 0 of AZD1222 vaccination. The CDR3 DNA sequence: TGTGCCAGCAGTTACGATCAGGCTCACCAGCCCCAGCATTTT. Protein sequence: CASSYDQAHQPQHF.